Following are 10 T cell receptor beta chains from one sample sequenced in a study of blood T cells in healthy people across ages. A second PCR, run for roughly 7 to 11 cycles, used a sample-barcoded 5' primer plus a J-beta primer mix. TCRdb reprocessed the 5' RACE reads with MiXCR, giving one entry per CDR3 protein. The sample records some 920,000 distinct CDR3 sequences, roughly half being singletons. The specimen was blood. The receptors originated from a woman aged 55-75 years in good health.

The V gene is TRBV5-6, the J gene TRBJ2-7, with a weak D call TRBD1 (5 bases). Germline assignment: CDR1 SGHDT and CDR2 YYEEEE. The CDR3 consists of 15 residues. V was cut by 0 bases and J by 3 bases, with 13 bases left in between. Here the CDR3 reads CASSLDRWGFYEQYF. CDR3 nucleotide sequence: TGTGCCAGCAGCTTGGACAGGTGGGGCTTCTACGAGCAGTACTTC.

This clonotype was seen only a few times. V and J are TRBV14 and TRBJ2-7; D uncertain. CDR3 length: 14 residues. V lost 7 bases and J lost 9, with 22 bases in between. The germline V gene has CDR1 SGHDN and CDR2 FVKESK. CDR3 coding DNA: TGTGCCAGCACGCACAGTAACCAGAATTATGGGCAGTACTTC. It yields the protein CASTHSNQNYGQYF.

This clonotype was seen a few times. This rearrangement joins TRBV14 to TRBJ2-7; 15 bases are a match to TRBD2. This CDR3 has 17 amino acids. The V and J ends lost 0 bases and 4 bases, in that order; junction bases with no gene match: 4. Germline assignment: CDR1 SGHDN and CDR2 FVKESK. The CDR3 here is CASSQDPGTSGRYEQYF. CDR3 DNA: TGTGCCAGCAGCCAAGATCCCGGGACTAGCGGGAGGTACGAGCAGTACTTC.

This chain connects TRBV15 to TRBJ2-1; D is possibly TRBD1 or TRBD2 (6 bases each). CDR1 LNHNV and CDR2 YYDKDF come from the germline V gene (reference sequence). V lost 0 bases and J lost 2, with 11 bases in between. CDR3 size: 16 residues. Here the CDR3 DNA reads TGTGCCACCAGCAGAGAATACCGGGGGCCCTACAATGAGCAGTTCTTC. It yields the protein CATSREYRGPYNEQFF. The whole variable domain, remainder taken from reference TRBV15 and TRBJ2-1, is DAMVIQNPRYQVTQFGKPVTLSCSQTLNHNVMYWYQQKSSQAPKLLFHYYDKDFNNEADTPDNFQSRRPNTSFCFLDIRSPGLGDTAMYLCATSREYRGPYNEQFFGPGTRLTVL.

The chain couples TRBV7-9 to TRBJ1-1; D remains unclear. Trimming removed 8 bases at V and 2 bases at J, with 9 bases between. Germline V gene data show CDR1 as SEHNR and CDR2 as FQNEAQ (reference sequence). The CDR3 length is 12 residues. The CDR3 spells CASVSGNTEAFF. DNA for the CDR3: TGTGCCAGCGTGTCGGGAAACACTGAAGCTTTCTTT.

V and J are TRBV27 and TRBJ2-1, with D hard to call. The J call may be wrong; the DNA end is better matched by TRBJ2-7. This CDR3 has 14 amino acids. Per the germline V gene, CDR1 is MNHEY and CDR2 is SMNVEV (reference sequence). CDR3 amino acids: CASSTNSRVYEQYF. The CDR3 DNA reads as TGTGCCAGCAGTACGAATTCTAGGGTCTATGAGCAGTACTTC.

This chain links TRBV27 with TRBJ2-3, with D uncertain. Between the trimmed V and J ends, which lost 2 bases and 4 bases, there was a span of 13 bases. The CDR3 sequence is 15 residues long. Germline V CDR1 and CDR2: MNHEY, SMNVEV (reference sequence). The CDR3 spells CASSLPGSQSDTQYF. The CDR3 DNA reads as TGTGCCAGCAGTTTACCGGGCTCTCAATCAGATACGCAGTATTTT.

This chain connects TRBV27 to TRBJ2-5, with a tentative D call TRBD2 (6 bases). V gave up 2 bases and J gave up 0 bases, with 13 bases separating them. Germline assignment: CDR1 MNHEY and CDR2 SMNVEV (reference sequence). The CDR3 runs 16 residues. This CDR3 reads CASSLGTFTHQETQYF. The CDR3 coding sequence is TGTGCCAGCAGTTTAGGGACTTTCACTCACCAAGAGACCCAGTACTTC.

The V and J genes are TRBV10-3 and TRBJ2-3; D unclear. The V end was cut by 6 bases, the J end by 1 base, with 8 bases between. The CDR3 is made up of 13 amino acids. CDR1 ENHRY and CDR2 SYGVKD come from the germline V gene. The CDR3 here is CAIRAQGTDTQYF. CDR3 DNA: TGTGCCATCAGGGCCCAGGGCACAGATACGCAGTATTTT.

This CDR3 reads CSARGGERDYEQYF. In DNA form, the CDR3 reads TGCAGTGCTAGGGGAGGGGAGCGTGACTACGAGCAGTACTTC. This chain joins TRBV20-1 and TRBJ2-7; TRBD2 agrees at 7 bases. The CDR3 consists of 14 residues. Germline trimming cut 3 bases from V and 3 bases from J; bases unmatched to any gene: 8. The V gene's germline CDR1 is DFQATT and CDR2 SNEGSKA (reference sequence).